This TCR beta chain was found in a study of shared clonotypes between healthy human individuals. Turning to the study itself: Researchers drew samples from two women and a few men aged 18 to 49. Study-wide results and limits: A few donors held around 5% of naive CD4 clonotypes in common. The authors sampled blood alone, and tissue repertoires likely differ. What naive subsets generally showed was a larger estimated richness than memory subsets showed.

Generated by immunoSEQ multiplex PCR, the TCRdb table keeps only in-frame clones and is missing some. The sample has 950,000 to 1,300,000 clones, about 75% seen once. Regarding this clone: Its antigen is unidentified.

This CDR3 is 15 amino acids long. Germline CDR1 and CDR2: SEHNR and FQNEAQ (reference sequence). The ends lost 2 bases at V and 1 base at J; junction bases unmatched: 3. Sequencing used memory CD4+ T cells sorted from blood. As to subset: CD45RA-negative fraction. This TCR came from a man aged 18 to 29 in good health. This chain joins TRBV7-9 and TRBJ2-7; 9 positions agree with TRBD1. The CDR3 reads CASSLIGTGSYEQYF. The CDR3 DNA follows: TGTGCCAGCAGCTTAATCGGGACAGGGTCCTACGAGCAGTACTTC. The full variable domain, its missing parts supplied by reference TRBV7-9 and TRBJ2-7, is DTGVSQNPRHKITKRGQNVTFRCDPISEHNRLYWYRQTLGQGPEFLTYFQNEAQLEKSRLLSDRFSAERPKGSFSTLEIQRTEQGDSAMYLCASSLIGTGSYEQYFGPGTRLTVT.